The clone carrying this T cell receptor (beta chain) has just a few counts. The antigen is undetermined. The CDR3 runs to 16 residues. Germline trimming cut 0 bases from V and 4 bases from J; bases unmatched to any gene: 6. Germline V gene lookup returns CDR1 SGHTA and CDR2 FQGNSA. The data were taken from a study of identical twins. Overall study results and limits: Conclusions leaned on cross-sectional statistical analysis and did not track the same donors over time. High-abundance cord blood beta clonotypes had fewer insertions; memory repertoires showed none. With beta out-of-frame sequences, excess sharing by twins was weaker.

Unique molecular identifiers were in the cDNA, with template-switch universal primer binding. TCRdb reprocessed the 5' RACE reads via MiXCR and lists one record per CDR3 protein. Seen here are about 720,000 distinct CDR3 sequences, around 8.6% observed once, and the top ten hold 0.85% to 1%. The sample was also reused in another study, on yellow fever vaccine responses in identical twins.

The TCR was taken from a woman between 18 and 29 years old in good health. The V and J genes are TRBV7-2 and TRBJ2-7, with 10 bases fitting TRBD2. The material sequenced was PBMCs. The CDR3 DNA follows: TGTGCCAGCAGCTTAGCTTCTAGCGGGAGTGTTTACGAGCAGTACTTC. It codes for CASSLASSGSVYEQYF.